The sequence of this TCR beta chain was determined in a study of blood T cells in healthy people across ages. With a J-beta primer mix and a sample-barcoded 5' primer, a second PCR ran about 7 to 12 cycles. TCRdb re-derived calls from the 5' RACE reads in MiXCR, one entry per CDR3 protein. Among approximately 760,000 distinct CDR3 sequences listed, roughly 25% were seen once. Trimming cost V 1 base and J 5 bases, with 8 bases left between them. Germline CDR1 SQVTM, CDR2 ANQGSEA. CDR3 length: 12 amino acids. This sample was shared with a second study, whose subject was T cells of mothers and their children.

The rearrangement uses TRBV29-1 and TRBJ1-1; D remains unclear. The sequencing sample was made of blood. This receptor was identified in a boy between 5 and 17 years old in good health. CDR3 bases: TGCAGCGTTGAAGTCGGGTGGACTGAAGCTTTCTTT. Translation: CSVEVGWTEAFF.